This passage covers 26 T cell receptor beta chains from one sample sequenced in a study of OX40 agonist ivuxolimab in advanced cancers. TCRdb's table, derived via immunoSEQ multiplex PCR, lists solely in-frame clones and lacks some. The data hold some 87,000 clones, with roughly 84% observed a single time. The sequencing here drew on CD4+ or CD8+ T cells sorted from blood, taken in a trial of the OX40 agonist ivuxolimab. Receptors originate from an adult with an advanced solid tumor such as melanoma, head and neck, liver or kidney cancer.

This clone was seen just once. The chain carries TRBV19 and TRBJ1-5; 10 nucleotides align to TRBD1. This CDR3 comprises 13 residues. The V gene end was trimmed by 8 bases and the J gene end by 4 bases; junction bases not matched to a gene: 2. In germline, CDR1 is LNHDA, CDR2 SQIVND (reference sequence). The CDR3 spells CASGTGANQPQHF. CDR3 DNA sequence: TGTGCCAGTGGGACAGGGGCGAATCAGCCCCAGCATTTT.

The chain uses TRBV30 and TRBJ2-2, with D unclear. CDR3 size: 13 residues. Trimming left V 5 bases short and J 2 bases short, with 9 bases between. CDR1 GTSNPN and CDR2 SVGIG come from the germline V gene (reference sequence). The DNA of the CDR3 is TGTGCCTGGGAACAGAGAAACACCGGGGAGCTGTTTTTT. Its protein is CAWEQRNTGELFF.

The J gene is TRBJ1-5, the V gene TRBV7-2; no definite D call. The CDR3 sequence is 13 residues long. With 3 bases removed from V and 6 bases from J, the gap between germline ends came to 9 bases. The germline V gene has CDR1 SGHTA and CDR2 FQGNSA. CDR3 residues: CASSLDWGQPQHF. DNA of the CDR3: TGTGCCAGCAGCTTGGATTGGGGTCAGCCCCAGCATTTT.

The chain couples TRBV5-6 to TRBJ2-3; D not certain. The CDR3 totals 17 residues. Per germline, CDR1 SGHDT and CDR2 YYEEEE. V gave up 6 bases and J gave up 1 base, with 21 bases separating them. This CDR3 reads CASTLRSRVRGTDTQYF. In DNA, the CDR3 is TGTGCCAGCACCCTCAGGAGCCGGGTGAGAGGCACAGATACGCAGTATTTT.

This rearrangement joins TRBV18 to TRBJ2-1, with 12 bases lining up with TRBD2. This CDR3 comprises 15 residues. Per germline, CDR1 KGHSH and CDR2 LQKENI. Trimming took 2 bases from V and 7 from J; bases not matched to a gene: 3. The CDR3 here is CASSPYGLAGNEQFF. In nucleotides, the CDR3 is TGTGCCAGCTCACCATACGGACTAGCGGGGAATGAGCAGTTCTTC. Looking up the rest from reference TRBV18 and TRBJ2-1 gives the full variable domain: NAGVMQNPRHLVRRRGQEARLRCSPMKGHSHVYWYRQLPEEGLKFMVYLQKENIIDESGMPKERFSAEFPKEGPSILRIQQVVRGDSAAYFCASSPYGLAGNEQFFGPGTRLTVL.

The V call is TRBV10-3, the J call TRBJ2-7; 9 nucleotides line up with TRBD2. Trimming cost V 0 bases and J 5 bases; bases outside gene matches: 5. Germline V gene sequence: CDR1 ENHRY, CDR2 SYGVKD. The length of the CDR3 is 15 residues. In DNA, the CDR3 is TGTGCCATCAGTGAGTCATTGGGACTAGCCAACGAGCAGTACTTC. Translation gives CAISESLGLANEQYF.

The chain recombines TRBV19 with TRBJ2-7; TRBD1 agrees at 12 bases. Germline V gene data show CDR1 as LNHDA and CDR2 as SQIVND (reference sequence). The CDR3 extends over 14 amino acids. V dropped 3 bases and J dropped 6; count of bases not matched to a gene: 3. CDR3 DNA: TGTGCCAGTAGTATCCCGGGACAGGGGGCCGAGCAGTACTTC. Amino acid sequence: CASSIPGQGAEQYF.

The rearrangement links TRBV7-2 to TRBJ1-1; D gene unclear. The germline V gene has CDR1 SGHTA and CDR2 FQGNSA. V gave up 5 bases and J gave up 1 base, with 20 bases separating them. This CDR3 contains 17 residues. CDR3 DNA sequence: TGTGCCAGCAGCCCCCAAGGGCCAACCTTTACGAACACTGAAGCTTTCTTT. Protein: CASSPQGPTFTNTEAFF.

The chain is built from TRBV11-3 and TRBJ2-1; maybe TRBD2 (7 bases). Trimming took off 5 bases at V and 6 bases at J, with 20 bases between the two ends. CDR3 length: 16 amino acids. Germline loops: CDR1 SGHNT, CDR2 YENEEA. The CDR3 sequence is CASSPSQGGASNEQFF. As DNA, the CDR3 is TGTGCCAGCAGCCCGTCACAGGGAGGGGCGTCCAATGAGCAGTTCTTC.

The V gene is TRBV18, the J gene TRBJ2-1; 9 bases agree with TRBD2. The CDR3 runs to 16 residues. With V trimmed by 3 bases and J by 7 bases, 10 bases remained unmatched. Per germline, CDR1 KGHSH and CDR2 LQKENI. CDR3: CASSPSGGPIGNEQFF. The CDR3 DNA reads TGTGCCAGCTCACCCAGCGGGGGGCCCATTGGGAATGAGCAGTTCTTC.

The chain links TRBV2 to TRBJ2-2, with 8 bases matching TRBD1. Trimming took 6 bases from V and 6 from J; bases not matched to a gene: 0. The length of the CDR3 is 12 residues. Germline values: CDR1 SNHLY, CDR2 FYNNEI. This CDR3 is CASSRGPGELFF. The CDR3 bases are TGTGCCAGCAGCAGGGGGCCCGGGGAGCTGTTTTTT. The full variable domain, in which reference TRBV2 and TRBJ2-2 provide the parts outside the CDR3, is EPEVTQTPSHQVTQMGQEVILRCVPISNHLYFYWYRQILGQKVEFLVSFYNNEISEKSEIFDDQFSVERPDGSNFTLKIRSTKLEDSAMYFCASSRGPGELFFGEGSRLTVL.

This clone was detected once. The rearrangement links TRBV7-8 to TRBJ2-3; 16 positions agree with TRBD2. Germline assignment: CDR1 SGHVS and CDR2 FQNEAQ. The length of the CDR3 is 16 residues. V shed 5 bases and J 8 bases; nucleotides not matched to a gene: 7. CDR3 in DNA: TGTGCCAGCAGCCCGGGACTAGCGGGAGGGCCGAGTACGCAGTATTTT. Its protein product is CASSPGLAGGPSTQYF.

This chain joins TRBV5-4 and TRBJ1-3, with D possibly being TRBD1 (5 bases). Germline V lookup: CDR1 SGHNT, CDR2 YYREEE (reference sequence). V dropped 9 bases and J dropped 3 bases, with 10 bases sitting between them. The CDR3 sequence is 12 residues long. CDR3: CAMATDGNTIYF. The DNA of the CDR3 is TGTGCCATGGCGACAGATGGAAACACCATATATTTT.

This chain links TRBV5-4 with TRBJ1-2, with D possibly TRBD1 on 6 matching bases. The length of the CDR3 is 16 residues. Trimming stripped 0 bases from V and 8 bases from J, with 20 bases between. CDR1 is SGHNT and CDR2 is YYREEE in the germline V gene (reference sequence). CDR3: CASSLERSTGLGGYTF. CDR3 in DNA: TGTGCCAGCAGCTTGGAAAGAAGCACAGGGCTTGGGGGCTACACCTTC.

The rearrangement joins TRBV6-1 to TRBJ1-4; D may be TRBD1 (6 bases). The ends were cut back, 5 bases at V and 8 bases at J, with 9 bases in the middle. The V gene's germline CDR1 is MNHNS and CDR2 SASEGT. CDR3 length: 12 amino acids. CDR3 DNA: TGTGCCAGCAGTCTGACAGGAGAAAAACTGTTTTTT. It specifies CASSLTGEKLFF.

CDR3: CASSLLTGELFF. The CDR3 bases are TGCGCCAGCAGCCTCCTGACCGGGGAGCTGTTTTTT. The chain is built from TRBV5-1 and TRBJ2-2; D gene uncertain. CDR1 is SGHRS, CDR2 YFSETQ, per germline. Trimming took 4 bases from V and 5 from J, leaving 6 bases between them. This CDR3 is 12 amino acids long.

CDR3 residues: CASNLRRGMNTEAFF. In nucleotides, the CDR3 is TGTGCCAGCAATTTGAGACGTGGGATGAACACTGAAGCTTTCTTT. The rearrangement uses TRBV27 and TRBJ1-1; the D is unclear. The germline CDR1 and CDR2 sequences are MNHEY and SMNVEV (reference sequence). V lost 7 bases, J lost 0 bases, and 15 bases lay in between. CDR3 size: 15 residues.

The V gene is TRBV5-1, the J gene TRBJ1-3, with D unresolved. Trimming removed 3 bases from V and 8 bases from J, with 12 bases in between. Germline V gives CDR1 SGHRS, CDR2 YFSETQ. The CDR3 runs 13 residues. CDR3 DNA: TGCGCCAGCAGCTCCCCAATCGGTGACACCATATATTTT. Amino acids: CASSSPIGDTIYF.

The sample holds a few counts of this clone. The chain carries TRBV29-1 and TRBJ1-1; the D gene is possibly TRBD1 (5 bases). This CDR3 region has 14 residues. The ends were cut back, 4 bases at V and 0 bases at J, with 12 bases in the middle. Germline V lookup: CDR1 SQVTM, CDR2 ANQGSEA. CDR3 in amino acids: CSVGRGTVNTEAFF. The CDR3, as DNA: TGCAGCGTTGGACGCGGGACGGTGAACACTGAAGCTTTCTTT.

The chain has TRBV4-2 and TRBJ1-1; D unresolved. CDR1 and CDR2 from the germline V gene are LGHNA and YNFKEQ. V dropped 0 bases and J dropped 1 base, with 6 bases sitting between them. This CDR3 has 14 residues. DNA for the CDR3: TGTGCCAGCAGCCAAGATTACAGGAACACTGAAGCTTTCTTT. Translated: CASSQDYRNTEAFF.

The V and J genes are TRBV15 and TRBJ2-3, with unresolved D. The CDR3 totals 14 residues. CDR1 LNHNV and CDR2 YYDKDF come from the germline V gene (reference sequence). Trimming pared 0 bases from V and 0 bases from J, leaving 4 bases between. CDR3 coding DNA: TGTGCCACCAGCAGAGATGAGAGCACAGATACGCAGTATTTT. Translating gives CATSRDESTDTQYF.

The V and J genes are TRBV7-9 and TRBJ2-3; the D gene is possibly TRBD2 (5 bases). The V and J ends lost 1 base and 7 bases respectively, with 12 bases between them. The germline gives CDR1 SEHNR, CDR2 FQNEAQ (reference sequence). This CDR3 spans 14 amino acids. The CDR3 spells CASSLVEGLNTQYF. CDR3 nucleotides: TGTGCCAGCAGCTTAGTAGAGGGTTTAAATACGCAGTATTTT. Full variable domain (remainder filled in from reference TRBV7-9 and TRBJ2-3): DTGVSQNPRHKITKRGQNVTFRCDPISEHNRLYWYRQTLGQGPEFLTYFQNEAQLEKSRLLSDRFSAERPKGSFSTLEIQRTEQGDSAMYLCASSLVEGLNTQYFGPGTRLTVL.

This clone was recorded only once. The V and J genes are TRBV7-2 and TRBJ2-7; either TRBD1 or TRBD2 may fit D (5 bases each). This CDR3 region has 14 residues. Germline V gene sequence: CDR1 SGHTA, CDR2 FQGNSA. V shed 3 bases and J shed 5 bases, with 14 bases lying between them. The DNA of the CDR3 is TGTGCCAGCAGCTTTGGGACGGCGACGCACGAGCAGTACTTC. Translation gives CASSFGTATHEQYF.

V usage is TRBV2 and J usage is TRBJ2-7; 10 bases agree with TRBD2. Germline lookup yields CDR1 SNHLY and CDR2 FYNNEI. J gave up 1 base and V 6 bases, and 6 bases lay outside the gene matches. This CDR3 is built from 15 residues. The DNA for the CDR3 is TGTGCCAGCAGCGGACTAGCGGTTATTTCCTACGAGCAGTACTTC. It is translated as CASSGLAVISYEQYF.

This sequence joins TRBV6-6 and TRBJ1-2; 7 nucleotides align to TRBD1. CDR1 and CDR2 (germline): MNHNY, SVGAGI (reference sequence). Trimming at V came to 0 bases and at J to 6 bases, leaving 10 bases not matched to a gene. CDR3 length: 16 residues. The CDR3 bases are TGTGCCAGCAGTTACTCTAATGACAGGGCGAACGATGGCTACACCTTC. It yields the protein CASSYSNDRANDGYTF.

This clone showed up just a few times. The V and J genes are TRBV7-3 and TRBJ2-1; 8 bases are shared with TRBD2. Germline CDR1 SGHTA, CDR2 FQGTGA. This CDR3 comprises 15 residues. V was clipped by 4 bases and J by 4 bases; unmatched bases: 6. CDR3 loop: CASSSDGTRYNEQFF. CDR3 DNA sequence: TGTGCCAGCAGCTCCGACGGGACTAGATACAATGAGCAGTTCTTC.